A selection of T cell receptor beta chains follows, all from one sample in a study of OX40 agonist ivuxolimab in advanced cancers. Measured with immunoSEQ multiplex PCR; TCRdb has only the in-frame clones, and not every one. Seen here are approximately 130,000 clones, around nine tenths observed once, and the top ten hold 0.9% to 1.2%. The sample consisted of CD4+ or CD8+ T cells sorted from blood, taken in a trial of the OX40 agonist ivuxolimab. Source of these receptors: an adult with an advanced solid tumor such as melanoma, head and neck, liver or kidney cancer. Both conserved end residues are part of each CDR3. The order of the fields is V gene, CDR3 length, D gene, clone size, J gene, CDR3 DNA, CDR3 protein. D genes are given only for firm matches. Rows may omit the clone size; those that give it use once, few, many or a size class.

TRBV7-2	12	.	.	TRBJ2-1	TGTGCCAGCACCCTGGCTGGGAATGAGCAGTTCTTC	CASTLAGNEQFF
TRBV10-3	16	TRBD2	.	TRBJ2-1	TGTGCCATCAGTGAGGTTAGCGGGAGTAGGTTCAATGAGCAGTTCTTC	CAISEVSGSRFNEQFF
TRBV7-2	16	.	.	TRBJ2-2	TGTGCCAGCAGCTTAGTGGGCAGGGTCGGCACCGGGGAGCTGTTTTTT	CASSLVGRVGTGELFF
TRBV6-5	15	.	.	TRBJ1-1	TGTGCCAGCAGAGGACGGAATGTTATGAACACTGAAGCTTTCTTT	CASRGRNVMNTEAFF
TRBV28	14	.	.	TRBJ1-2	TGTGCCAGCAGTCTAGAGTCAACGCCCTTCGGCTACACCTTC	CASSLESTPFGYTF
TRBV5-6	15	TRBD2	.	TRBJ2-7	TGTGCCAGCAGCTTTACCGGGACTAGCCTCTACGAGCAGTACTTC	CASSFTGTSLYEQYF
TRBV5-1	18	TRBD2	.	TRBJ2-3	TGCGCCAGCAGCAAACAGGGCCTTACTAGCGGGAGCACAGATACGCAGTATTTT	CASSKQGLTSGSTDTQYF
TRBV7-6	17	TRBD1	.	TRBJ2-6	TGTGCCAGCAGCCCGGGACAGGGATCCTCTGGGGCCAACGTCCTGACTTTC	CASSPGQGSSGANVLTF
TRBV7-2	14	.	few	TRBJ1-5	TGTGCCAGCAGCTTAGGTCCCCTCAATCAGCCCCAGCATTTT	CASSLGPLNQPQHF
TRBV11-2	11	.	.	TRBJ2-1	TGTGCCAGCAGCTCCGACAATGAGCAGTTCTTC	CASSSDNEQFF
TRBV5-1	15	.	.	TRBJ2-7	TGCGCCAGCAGCGTTCTATCGGGACACCCCTACGAGCAGTACTTC	CASSVLSGHPYEQYF
TRBV14	17	TRBD2	once	TRBJ2-1	TGTGCCAGTGAAAAATTCCCGGGGACTAGCGGGAGCAATGAGCAGTTCTTC	CASEKFPGTSGSNEQFF
TRBV18	14	TRBD1	.	TRBJ1-4	TGTGCCAGCTCACTGGGACAGGGCGGTGAAAAACTGTTTTTT	CASSLGQGGEKLFF
TRBV11-2	14	TRBD1	.	TRBJ2-7	TGTGCCAGCAGCTTGGGACAGGGGCGTGACGAGCAGTACTTC	CASSLGQGRDEQYF
TRBV7-2	14	.	.	TRBJ1-5	TGTGCCAGCAGCTATACAGGGAGCCCTCAGCCCCAGCATTTT	CASSYTGSPQPQHF
TRBV5-1	14	.	.	TRBJ2-7	TGCGCCAGCAGCTCCGGACAGCCTTCCTACGAGCAGTACTTC	CASSSGQPSYEQYF
TRBV5-6	15	.	.	TRBJ2-1	TGTGCCAGCAGCTCCGATGGGCGGCCATACAATGAGCAGTTCTTC	CASSSDGRPYNEQFF
TRBV6-6	11	.	.	TRBJ2-1	TGTGCCAGCACTACCTCCAATGAGCAGTTCTTC	CASTTSNEQFF
TRBV18	16	TRBD1	.	TRBJ2-2	TGTGCCAGCTCACCGGACAGGACACGAAACACCGGGGAGCTGTTTTTT	CASSPDRTRNTGELFF
TRBV7-2	16	TRBD2	.	TRBJ2-7	TGTGCCAGCAGCCTTTCTAGCGGGAGTACGGTCTACGAGCAGTACTTC	CASSLSSGSTVYEQYF
TRBV27	12	.	few	TRBJ2-1	TGTGCCAGCGAGAGCTCCTACAATGAGCAGTTCTTC	CASESSYNEQFF
TRBV28	17	.	.	TRBJ2-7	TGTGCCAGCAGGGCAAGATGGGGGTTGGGGAGCTCCTACGAGCAGTACTTC	CASRARWGLGSSYEQYF
TRBV7-9	12	.	.	TRBJ2-1	TGTGCCAGCAGCCCTAGCGTCTATGAGCAGTTCTTC	CASSPSVYEQFF
TRBV7-2	18	TRBD2	.	TRBJ2-1	TGTGCCAGCAGCCCGCAGGGAGGGATGCCGAGCTCCTACAATGAGCAGTTCTTC	CASSPQGGMPSSYNEQFF
TRBV6-5	15	.	.	TRBJ1-1	TGTGCCAGCAGTTACTCTTACAGGGAGGGCACTGAAGCTTTCTTT	CASSYSYREGTEAFF
TRBV7-3	13	.	.	TRBJ2-7	TGTGCCAGCAGCTTAGGACAGATCTACGAGCAGTACTTC	CASSLGQIYEQYF
TRBV25-1	14	.	.	TRBJ2-1	TGTGCCAGCAGTGATCCTAAGACAGGAAATGAGCAGTTCTTC	CASSDPKTGNEQFF
TRBV28	15	.	few	TRBJ1-5	TGTGCCAGCAGTCCCCCCGCAGACCGCAATCAGCCCCAGCATTTT	CASSPPADRNQPQHF
TRBV12-5	16	.	.	TRBJ1-3	TGTGCTAGTGGTTTCACCGGGGATTCTTCTGGAAACACCATATATTTT	CASGFTGDSSGNTIYF
TRBV4-2	17	.	.	TRBJ2-7	TGTGCCAGCAGCCGCGGCCTTGGGGGAGCGGCCCTAGACGAGCAGTACTTC	CASSRGLGGAALDEQYF
TRBV9	15	.	.	TRBJ1-4	TGTGCCAGCAGCGTAGGCCCCATGACTGGTGAAAAACTGTTTTTT	CASSVGPMTGEKLFF
TRBV4-2	16	TRBD2	.	TRBJ2-7	TGTGCCAGCAGCCAAGAATGGACTAGCGGGAACTACGAGCAGTACTTC	CASSQEWTSGNYEQYF
TRBV7-3	16	TRBD1	.	TRBJ1-1	TGTGCCAGCAGCTCGCAATCTCAACAGGGGGCCGTTAGGGCTTTCTTT	CASSSQSQQGAVRAFF
TRBV11-2	14	TRBD1	few	TRBJ2-7	TGTGCCAGCATAGAAGGGACAGGGGCTCGGGAGCAGTACTTC	CASIEGTGAREQYF
TRBV9	14	TRBD2	.	TRBJ2-7	TGTGCCAGCAGCGCTACTAGCGGGGCCTACGAGCAGTACTTC	CASSATSGAYEQYF
TRBV28	13	.	.	TRBJ2-2	TGTGCCAGCAGTGAAAGTAACACCGGGGAGCTGTTTTTT	CASSESNTGELFF
TRBV7-9	12	.	once	TRBJ1-1	TGTGCCAGCAGCTTAGCGACGTCTGAAGCTTTCTTT	CASSLATSEAFF
TRBV28	14	.	.	TRBJ1-1	TGTGCCAGCAGTTTATTAGGGGCGCACACTGAAGCTTTCTTT	CASSLLGAHTEAFF
TRBV28	14	.	.	TRBJ2-7	TGTGCCAGCAGACAACCTGGACCAGGCTACGAGCAGTACTTC	CASRQPGPGYEQYF
TRBV7-3	16	.	.	TRBJ2-2	TGTGCCAGCAGCTTAATGCAGGGTACGAACACCGGGGAGCTGTTTTTT	CASSLMQGTNTGELFF
TRBV9	15	.	.	TRBJ2-5	TGTGCCAGCAGCGCCGGGAGCCACACCCAAGAGACCCAGTACTTC	CASSAGSHTQETQYF
TRBV7-9	16	.	.	TRBJ2-7	TGTGCCAGCAGCTCCCCTGAAAAAGGAGAGACAGCCGAGCAGTACTTC	CASSSPEKGETAEQYF
TRBV7-6	16	TRBD1	.	TRBJ1-1	TGTGCCAGCAGCCCCGGACAGGGTAGATTGGGCACTGAAGCTTTCTTT	CASSPGQGRLGTEAFF
TRBV4-1	15	.	.	TRBJ2-7	TGCGCCAGCAGCCAAGATGTTCGGCAGGGCTACGAGCAGTACTTC	CASSQDVRQGYEQYF
TRBV6-4	14	TRBD2	.	TRBJ2-1	TGTGCCAGCAGTTTGACTAGCGGAAACAATGAGCAGTTCTTC	CASSLTSGNNEQFF
TRBV21-1	16	.	.	TRBJ2-7	TGTGCCAGCAGCGCTTTGTTTTCTAGCGAGTCCTACGAGCAGTACTTC	CASSALFSSESYEQYF
TRBV15	13	.	.	TRBJ2-7	TGTGCCACCAGCAGAGAGGGTCGCCACGAGCAGTACTTC	CATSREGRHEQYF
TRBV27	13	.	.	TRBJ1-4	TGTGCCAGTTCTACAGGGACGGAAGAAAAACTGTTTTTT	CASSTGTEEKLFF
TRBV28	12	.	.	TRBJ2-1	TGTGCCAGCAGTTTACTAACAGGAGAGCAGTTCTTC	CASSLLTGEQFF
TRBV9	18	TRBD1	once	TRBJ2-5	TGTGCCAGCAGCGTAGACACCTCCGACAGGGGGGTCCAAGAGACCCAGTACTTC	CASSVDTSDRGVQETQYF
TRBV27	14	.	.	TRBJ2-1	TGTGCCAGCAGTCGCTCCGGGGCCTACAATGAGCAGTTCTTC	CASSRSGAYNEQFF
TRBV7-3	18	.	.	TRBJ1-1	TGTGCCAGCAGTCCACGGGGCGGGGGCTCCCTAGAGGAGACTGAAGCTTTCTTT	CASSPRGGGSLEETEAFF
TRBV15	17	TRBD2	.	TRBJ2-7	TGTGCCACCAGCAGAGATCCGAGAGGACTAGCGGAATCAGAGCAGTACTTC	CATSRDPRGLAESEQYF
TRBV18	16	.	.	TRBJ2-1	TGTGCCAGCAGAACTACGGCGGGATATGGGTACAATGAGCAGTTCTTC	CASRTTAGYGYNEQFF
TRBV7-2	14	.	.	TRBJ1-2	TGTGCCAGCAGACCAGGGGCAGGGGACTATGGCTACACCTTC	CASRPGAGDYGYTF
TRBV28	12	.	once	TRBJ1-2	TGTGCCAGCAACCCACCGGGAGTTGGCTACACCTTC	CASNPPGVGYTF
TRBV7-9	14	.	.	TRBJ2-1	TGTGCCAGCAGCTTGACCCCGGGACCGGGTGGGCAGTTCTTC	CASSLTPGPGGQFF
TRBV9	14	.	.	TRBJ2-1	TGTGCCAGCAGCGTAGGAGGGGGAATAGGTGAGCAGTTCTTC	CASSVGGGIGEQFF
TRBV19	11	.	.	TRBJ2-1	TGTGCCAGTAGTATATCCGTACTGCAGTTCTTC	CASSISVLQFF